This TCR beta chain was retrieved from a study of cytomegalovirus exposure and HLA in healthy donors. Study-wide points: The classifier, whose performance was assessed in both the original and validation cohorts, reportedly diagnosed cytomegalovirus status with high specificity and sensitivity.

Concerning this clone itself: Its matching antigen is unknown.

Primers included in the PCR were 60 Vbeta and 13 Jbeta primers. The protocol was immunoSEQ multiplex PCR, while the TCRdb copy is restricted to in-frame clones and leaves out a portion. Listed are roughly 74,000 clones; 7.5% falls within the top ten. This receptor was identified in a female donor in good health and CMV-seropositive. Sequencing was carried out using PBMCs.

CDR3 bases: TGTGCCTGGACTGACAGGCGATTGAACACTGAAGCTTTCTTT. It specifies CAWTDRRLNTEAFF. The chain links TRBV30 to TRBJ1-1, with TRBD1 as a possible D gene (6 bases). Germline CDR1 GTSNPN, CDR2 SVGIG (reference sequence). The V end was cut by 4 bases, the J end by 0 bases, with 12 bases between. CDR3 length: 14 residues.